This T cell receptor beta chain was sequenced for a study of blood T cell repertoires in COVID-19. The wider study: The study drew acute and convalescent COVID-19 samples from the United States, Italy and Spain.

Authors' methods: Estimates of nucleated cell counts were drawn from the amplification of reference gene primers. Profiling relied on immunoSEQ multiplex PCR, and the TCRdb table lists in-frame clones only, not all of them. V and J calls and clone size are as listed in that table; D and trimming were resolved from the DNA. The repertoire has about 250,000 clones, around 90% of them found once; the top ten carry 6% to 7%. The TCR originated in a woman under 40 with acute COVID-19. Sequencing was performed on PBMCs or T cells enriched from blood (not recorded which).

For the CDR3, the DNA is TGTGCCAGCAGCTTGAGCAGGGTCTCTAACTATGGCTACACCTTC. Translating it yields CASSLSRVSNYGYTF. V gene TRBV5-6 combines with J gene TRBJ1-2, with a tentative D call TRBD1 (5 bases). Germline CDR1 is SGHDT and CDR2 is YYEEEE. The ends were cut back, 1 base at V and 0 bases at J, with 10 bases in the middle. There are 15 residues in the CDR3.